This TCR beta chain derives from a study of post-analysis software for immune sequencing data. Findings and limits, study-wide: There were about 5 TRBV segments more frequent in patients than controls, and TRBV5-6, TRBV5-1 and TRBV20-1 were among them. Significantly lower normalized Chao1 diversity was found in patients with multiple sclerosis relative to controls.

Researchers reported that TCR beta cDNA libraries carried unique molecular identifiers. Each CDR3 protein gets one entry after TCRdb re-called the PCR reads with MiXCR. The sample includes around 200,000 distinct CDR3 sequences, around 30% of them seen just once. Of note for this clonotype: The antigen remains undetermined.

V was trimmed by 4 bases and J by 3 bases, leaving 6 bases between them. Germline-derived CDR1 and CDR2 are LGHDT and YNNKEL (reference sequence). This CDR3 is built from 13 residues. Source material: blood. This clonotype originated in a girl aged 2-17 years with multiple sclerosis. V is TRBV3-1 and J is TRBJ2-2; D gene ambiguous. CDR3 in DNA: TGTGCCAGCAGCCGAAGCGACACCGGGGAGCTGTTTTTT. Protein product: CASSRSDTGELFF.